A selection of T cell receptor beta chains follows, all from one sample in a study of blood T cells in healthy people across ages. Using its own MiXCR run on the 5' RACE reads, TCRdb lists one record per CDR3 protein. The repertoire holds hundreds of thousands of distinct CDR3 sequences, with approximately 52% as singletons. Source material: blood. These receptors were collected from a woman of 80 years or more in good health. Both conserved end residues are part of each CDR3. D genes are given only for firm matches. Size values are once, few and many counts, or a class for expanded clones, and some rows have none.

TRBJ2-1,NA,TRBV5-5,NA,TGTGCCAGCAGCTTGCTCAGGGCGTCCTACAATGAGCAGTTCTTC,CASSLLRASYNEQFF
TRBJ2-6,TRBD2,TRBV12-3/TRBV12-4,NA,TGTGCCAGCAGTTTGATCAACGCGGGGGTAAGCGTCCTGACTTTC,CASSLINAGVSVLTF
TRBJ1-1,NA,TRBV7-6,few,TGTGCCAGCAGCGGGGAGGTGGATGGTGAAGCTTTCTTT,CASSGEVDGEAFF
TRBJ2-7,NA,TRBV7-2,many,TGTGCCAGCAGCCCTCCCAAAACTGGGGCATTTAGCCTCTCTCCCTACGAGCAGTACTTC,CASSPPKTGAFSLSPYEQYF
TRBJ2-1,NA,TRBV6-6,once,TGTGCCAGCAGTCGCCGCTCAGGGACCTACAATGAGCAGTTCTTC,CASSRRSGTYNEQFF
TRBJ2-2,NA,TRBV28,few,TGTGCCAGCAGTTATGGAACGAACACCGGGGAGCTGTTTTTT,CASSYGTNTGELFF
TRBJ2-3,TRBD1,TRBV3-1,few,TGTGCCAGCAGCCCGGGACAGGGGTTCACAGATACGCAGTATTTT,CASSPGQGFTDTQYF
TRBJ1-1,TRBD1,TRBV7-2,few,TGTGCCAGCAGCTCGGACAGGCGAGGTCCCGCTGAAGCTTTCTTT,CASSSDRRGPAEAFF
TRBJ2-2,NA,TRBV24-1,NA,TGTGCCACCAGTGCCGCCCTGGACGGGGAGCTGTTTTTT,CATSAALDGELFF
TRBJ1-2,NA,TRBV4-1,NA,TGCGCCAGCAGCCAAGCGTTTAGGAAAGGGGGTGGAGGCTACACCTTC,CASSQAFRKGGGGYTF
TRBJ1-1,NA,TRBV6-2/TRBV6-3,NA,TGTGCCAGCCGCCGCGGTGAGTTGAACACTGAAGCTTTCTTT,CASRRGELNTEAFF
TRBJ1-6,NA,TRBV28,few,TGTGCCAGCAGTCGTGGCGGTGACAGGACCCGTTCACCCCTCCACTTT,CASSRGGDRTRSPLHF
TRBJ1-5,TRBD1,TRBV20-1,NA,TGCAATGCTTTGACCGGGACAGGGGGCTTGGGCAATCAGCCCCAGCATTTT,CNALTGTGGLGNQPQHF
TRBJ2-3,TRBD2,TRBV6-1,many,TGTGCCAGCAGTGACCTATCCCCGGGACTAGCGGGGGATACGCAGTATTTT,CASSDLSPGLAGDTQYF
TRBJ1-2,NA,TRBV19,NA,TGTGCCAGTAGTATTCGACAGGAGGCTCATGGCTACACCTTC,CASSIRQEAHGYTF
TRBJ2-4,NA,TRBV19,many,TGTGCCAGTAGTAGAGGGAGGCTACTAACCAAAAACATTCAGTACTTC,CASSRGRLLTKNIQYF
TRBJ1-4,NA,TRBV5-1,NA,TGCGCCAGCAGCTTGTCGCGCGGACACGAAGAGGAAAATGAAAAACTGTTTTTT,CASSLSRGHEEENEKLFF
TRBJ2-3,NA,TRBV12-3/TRBV12-4,NA,TGTGCCAGCAGCAGACAGAGGGCAGATATGCAGTATTTT,CASSRQRADMQYF
TRBJ2-7,NA,TRBV28,NA,TGTGCCATCCGTCCCGGGACCCCCTTGGGGCCCTACGAGCAGTACTTC,CAIRPGTPLGPYEQYF
TRBJ2-1,TRBD1,TRBV5-1,few,TGCGCCAGCAGCGGAGGACCTTGGACAGGGGGAGTCAATGAGCAGTTCTTC,CASSGGPWTGGVNEQFF
TRBJ1-2,NA,TRBV12-3/TRBV12-4,NA,TGTGCCAGCAGATTAGGGGTCTCCGAGATCTATGGCTACACCTTC,CASRLGVSEIYGYTF
TRBJ2-7,NA,TRBV7-2,many,TGTGCCAGCAGCTTAGAGCCGGGACGTCCCTCGTACTTC,CASSLEPGRPSYF
TRBJ2-4,NA,TRBV29-1,many,TGCAGCGTTAGGGCGGGGGCCCTAGCCAAAAACATTCAGTACTTC,CSVRAGALAKNIQYF
TRBJ2-5,NA,TRBV28,NA,TGTGCCAGCACGAGCTTGGAGACCCAGTACTTC,CASTSLETQYF
TRBJ2-7,TRBD2,TRBV7-9,few,TGTGCCAGCAGCTTTTCAACTAGCGGAGGAGAGCAGTACTTC,CASSFSTSGGEQYF
TRBJ1-1,NA,TRBV25-1,many,TGTGCCAGCGTGGGAGGAGGGGACACTGAAGCTTTCTTT,CASVGGGDTEAFF
TRBJ2-3,NA,TRBV24-1,many,TGTGCCACCAGTGGCGGGACAATTTCTCCAGATACGCAGTATTTT,CATSGGTISPDTQYF
TRBJ2-3,TRBD2,TRBV7-2,NA,TGTGCCAGCCGACTAGCGGGGAGCACAGATACGCGGTATTTT,CASRLAGSTDTRYF
TRBJ2-3,NA,TRBV4-1,many,TGCGCCAGCAGCCAAGGCCGACTCACAGATACGCAGTATTTT,CASSQGRLTDTQYF
TRBJ2-2,NA,TRBV7-9,NA,TGTGCCAGCAGCACGGACAGGCGGGGAGACACCGGGGAGCTGTTTTTT,CASSTDRRGDTGELFF
TRBJ2-3,NA,TRBV11-2,NA,TGTGCCAGCAGCCCGGGCCGGGGGTCCCTCCCAGATACGCAGTATTTT,CASSPGRGSLPDTQYF
TRBJ1-1,TRBD1,TRBV7-2,many,TGTGCCAGCAGCTTAGATTCGGGACAGCTTGAAGCTTTCTTT,CASSLDSGQLEAFF
TRBJ1-5,NA,TRBV6-6,many,TGTGCCAGCAGCCCCGACCTAAATCAGCCCCAGCATTTT,CASSPDLNQPQHF
TRBJ2-1,TRBD2,TRBV29-1,NA,TGCAGCGTTTCTACCTTAGCGGGGGTATACAATGAGCAGTTCTTC,CSVSTLAGVYNEQFF
TRBJ2-1,NA,TRBV27,many,TGTGCCAGCAGTTTAAGGCGGAATTCAATGAGCCGGCAGTTCTTC,CASSLRRNSMSRQFF
TRBJ1-2,NA,TRBV12-3/TRBV12-4,once,TGTGCCAGCAGTTTCCCAGGGGTGGCCCCCTATGGCTACACCTTC,CASSFPGVAPYGYTF
TRBJ2-3,TRBD2,TRBV2,NA,TGTGCCAGCAGTGTAAGGCCTAGCGGGGTGGGAGATACGCAGTATTTT,CASSVRPSGVGDTQYF
TRBJ2-5,TRBD2,TRBV7-2,NA,TGTGCCAGCAGCTTAGGACCTAGCGGGGTACAAGAGACCCAGTACTTC,CASSLGPSGVQETQYF
TRBJ2-7,TRBD1,TRBV5-6,many,TGTGCCAGCAGCAACACTAGGACAGGCAGACCCTACGAGCAGTACTTC,CASSNTRTGRPYEQYF
TRBJ2-7,NA,TRBV6-1,once,TGTGCCAGCTCCGAGGGCCCAACCTACGAGCAGTACTTC,CASSEGPTYEQYF
TRBJ2-1,NA,TRBV7-2,NA,TGTGCCAGCAGCTTCCTTGGGGGGGGCACGTACAATGAGCAGTTCTTC,CASSFLGGGTYNEQFF
TRBJ2-4,NA,TRBV6-1,NA,TGTGCCAGCAGTGGGGTTCTAGCCAAAAACATTCAGTACTTC,CASSGVLAKNIQYF
TRBJ1-1,NA,TRBV6-6,few,TGTGCCAGCAGTTATCCGCCGGTCCAGAACACTGAAGCTTTCTTT,CASSYPPVQNTEAFF
TRBJ2-2,TRBD1,TRBV24-1,few,TGTGCCACCAGTGTATCACAGGGGATGCACACCGGGGAGCTGTTTTTT,CATSVSQGMHTGELFF
TRBJ2-1,NA,TRBV10-2,few,TGCGCCAGCAGTGAGAGGGTGGCGGGATCCTACAATGAGCAGTTCTTC,CASSERVAGSYNEQFF
TRBJ1-3,TRBD1,TRBV20-1,NA,TGCAGTGCCTGGACAGGGGGCATGGGAAACACCATATATTTT,CSAWTGGMGNTIYF
TRBJ1-2,TRBD1,TRBV4-1,NA,TGCGCCAGCAGCCGCCCGGACAGGGACAACTATGGCTACACCTTC,CASSRPDRDNYGYTF
TRBJ2-5,NA,TRBV6-6,many,TGTGCCAGCATAACAGGGTTCGGTCAAGAGACCCAGTACTTC,CASITGFGQETQYF
TRBJ2-1,NA,TRBV4-3,NA,TGCGCCAGCAGCCAAGATGTTGGGACTCCCGCGTTGGGGAATGAGCAGTTCTTC,CASSQDVGTPALGNEQFF
TRBJ2-7,NA,TRBV7-2,few,TGCGCCAGCACGCCGTGGGGAGGGGGTTACGAGCAGTACTTC,CASTPWGGGYEQYF
TRBJ2-2,NA,TRBV5-1,few,TGCGCCAGCAGCTTCCAACTAGGCGCGAGCACCGGGGAGCTGTTTTTT,CASSFQLGASTGELFF
TRBJ1-5,NA,TRBV20-1,NA,TGCAGTGCTGGGGGCAGGAGCAATCAGCCCCAGCATTTT,CSAGGRSNQPQHF
TRBJ2-5,NA,TRBV4-2,NA,TGTGCCAGCAGCCAGGGGTGGGAACAAGAGACCCAGTACTTC,CASSQGWEQETQYF
TRBJ2-7,NA,TRBV20-1,NA,TGCAGTGCTAGAGACGTAGGGTTCTACGAGCAGTACTTC,CSARDVGFYEQYF
TRBJ2-6,NA,TRBV28,many,TGTGCCAGCAGTTTTCTGCGGTTTGGGAACTCTGGGGCCAACGTCCTGACTTTC,CASSFLRFGNSGANVLTF
TRBJ2-1,TRBD2,TRBV12-3/TRBV12-4,NA,TGTGCCAGCAGTCCCGGGACTAGCGGGAGGGGGTCCTACAATGAGCAGTTCTTC,CASSPGTSGRGSYNEQFF
TRBJ2-7,TRBD2,TRBV5-1,many,TGCGCCAGCAGCTTCCTAGCGGGACCCACCTACGAGCAGTACTTC,CASSFLAGPTYEQYF
TRBJ2-1,NA,TRBV2,NA,TGTGCCACCAGGGGAACATCCTACAATGAGCAGTTCTTC,CATRGTSYNEQFF
TRBJ2-3,NA,TRBV20-1,once,TGCAGTACTAGAGCGGTTAGCACAGATACGCAGTATTTT,CSTRAVSTDTQYF